Listed below are T cell receptor beta chains from one sample, sequenced in a study of CD8 T cells in ankylosing spondylitis. A single record per CDR3 protein comes from TCRdb applying MiXCR to the 5' RACE reads. The top ten hold less than 7.5% of the sample, which has over 110,000 distinct CDR3 sequences, about 8% seen once. The specimen was synovial fluid, either unsorted or a sorted T cell fraction (not recorded which). These receptor sequences come from a male donor with ankylosing spondylitis. CDR3s include the opening cysteine and the closing phenylalanine or tryptophan. Each record gives: V gene, clone size, CDR3 length, D gene, J gene, CDR3 DNA, CDR3 protein. A D gene is named only where the DNA matches it firmly. Where a row states a size, it is once, few, many or the class of an expanded clone; other rows omit it.

>TRBV28|few|16|TRBD1|TRBJ2-7
TGTGCCAGCAGTTCCCCCGGGACAGGGGGACGCCACGAGCAGTACTTC
CASSSPGTGGRHEQYF
>TRBV10-3|-|14|-|TRBJ2-6
TGTGCCATCAGTGGAGTTCCTGGGGCCAACGTCCTGACTTTC
CAISGVPGANVLTF
>TRBV30|-|13|TRBD1|TRBJ2-7
TGTGCCTGGAGTGGACAGGGGATTGTGAAGCAGTACTTC
CAWSGQGIVKQYF
>TRBV12-3/TRBV12-4|many|15|-|TRBJ2-3
TGTGCCAGCAGTTTCGGCCGGACGGAGCTGGGTACGCAGTATTTT
CASSFGRTELGTQYF
>TRBV7-9|many|16|-|TRBJ2-3
TGTGCCAGCACCCGGACCCGGGACTTGAGCACAGATACGCAGTATTTT
CASTRTRDLSTDTQYF
>TRBV2|many|13|-|TRBJ1-5
TGTGCCAGCAGGGCACAGGGAAGTCAGCCCCAGCATTTT
CASRAQGSQPQHF
>TRBV6-4|many|14|TRBD1|TRBJ2-2
TGTGCCAGCAGTGGACAGGGGGACACCGGGGAGCTGTTTTTT
CASSGQGDTGELFF
>TRBV14|-|17|TRBD1|TRBJ2-7
TGTGCCAGCAGCCATACATTCACAGGGGGCGATTGGTACGAGCAGTACTTC
CASSHTFTGGDWYEQYF
>TRBV5-1|many|14|TRBD1|TRBJ2-7
TGCGCCAGCACTCGGACAGGGGCGACCTACGAGCAGTACTTC
CASTRTGATYEQYF
>TRBV7-2|-|13|-|TRBJ1-6
TGTGCCAGCAGCCCACGTTGGGACTCACCCCTCCACTTT
CASSPRWDSPLHF
>TRBV20-1|many|13|-|TRBJ2-7
TGCAGTGCTCATCGGGACACCTCCTACGAGCAGTACTTC
CSAHRDTSYEQYF
>TRBV10-3|many|16|TRBD1|TRBJ1-1
TGTGCCATCAGTGAGGCTAGGACAGGTATGAACACTGAAGCTTTCTTT
CAISEARTGMNTEAFF
>TRBV7-9|few|14|-|TRBJ1-5
TGTGCCAGCAGCTTCTCAGGGGACAATCAGCCCCAGCATTTT
CASSFSGDNQPQHF
>TRBV18|few|15|-|TRBJ2-1
TGTGCCAGCTCACCACCGGAGCGCAGCCGGAATGAGCAGTTCTTC
CASSPPERSRNEQFF
>TRBV20-1|few|13|-|TRBJ1-6
TGCAGTGCTGTCAGGGTGAATAATTCACCCCTCCACTTT
CSAVRVNNSPLHF
>TRBV4-1|medium-sized|16|TRBD2|TRBJ2-1
TGCGCCAGCAGCCCACCGGGACTAGAAATGGTCAATGAGCAGTTCTTC
CASSPPGLEMVNEQFF
>TRBV6-2/TRBV6-3|many|18|-|TRBJ2-4
TGTGCCAGCAGTTACTCGGCCGGGACGGCGGGAACCAAAAACATTCAGTACTTC
CASSYSAGTAGTKNIQYF
>TRBV5-6|-|13|-|TRBJ1-4
TGTGCCAGCCATCCGCACGGTTACGAAAAACTGTTTTTT
CASHPHGYEKLFF
>TRBV28|few|12|-|TRBJ2-3
TGTGCCAGCAGTTTATGGGGTGATACGCAGTATTTT
CASSLWGDTQYF
>TRBV6-1|-|16|TRBD2|TRBJ2-2
TGTGCCAGCAACGCCGGGACTAGGGCGAACACCGGGGAGCTGTTTTTT
CASNAGTRANTGELFF
>TRBV7-2|many|15|-|TRBJ1-5
TGTGCCAGCAGCTTAGGGCAGGCAGTGTCTCAGCCCCAGCATTTT
CASSLGQAVSQPQHF
>TRBV9|many|14|TRBD2|TRBJ2-1
TGTGCCAGCAGCGAGACTAGCGGGTACAATGAGCAGTTCTTC
CASSETSGYNEQFF
>TRBV7-2|-|13|TRBD1|TRBJ1-6
TGTGCCAGCAGCCTATGGGACAGGGCACCCCTCCACTTT
CASSLWDRAPLHF
>TRBV25-1|many|12|-|TRBJ1-2
TGTGCCAGCAGTGAAGAGGGGTATGGCTACACCTTC
CASSEEGYGYTF
>TRBV29-1|few|13|TRBD2|TRBJ2-3
TGCAGCGCAACTAGCGGGGGGGAAGATACGCAGTATTTT
CSATSGGEDTQYF
>TRBV28|many|13|-|TRBJ1-2
TGTGCCAGCAGGACAGGACAGAACTATGGCTACACCTTC
CASRTGQNYGYTF
>TRBV20-1|many|15|-|TRBJ1-1
TGCAGTGCTAGAGATCACAGGGAAGGTGACACTGAAGCTTTCTTT
CSARDHREGDTEAFF
>TRBV20-1|-|14|TRBD2|TRBJ2-3
TGCAGTGCTCCCATAGCGGGAGGCCCAGATACGCAGTATTTT
CSAPIAGGPDTQYF
>TRBV19|-|14|-|TRBJ1-5
TGTGCCAGTAGTACCCCCTCATCCGCTCAGCCCCAGCATTTT
CASSTPSSAQPQHF
>TRBV5-1|many|17|TRBD1|TRBJ2-4
TGCGCCAGCAGCTTGAGCACAGGGGGATCCGCCAAAAACATTCAGTACTTC
CASSLSTGGSAKNIQYF
>TRBV20-1|many|14|-|TRBJ1-5
TGCAGTGCTAGAGGGAGAGGGGGAGACGGACCTCAGCATTTT
CSARGRGGDGPQHF
>TRBV11-1|few|15|-|TRBJ2-1
TGTGCCAGCAGTCGACAATTTAACGAGAACAATGAGCAGTTCTTC
CASSRQFNENNEQFF
>TRBV12-3/TRBV12-4|few|14|TRBD1|TRBJ2-2
TGTGCCAGCAGCCGACAGGGGGCTGCCGGGGAGCTGTTTTTT
CASSRQGAAGELFF
>TRBV2|few|16|-|TRBJ2-3
TGTGCCAGCAGTGCCTGGGGGCCCTCTAGCACAGATACGCAGTATTTT
CASSAWGPSSTDTQYF
>TRBV5-1|many|15|-|TRBJ2-2
TGCGCCAGCAGCTTGGAGGGCCCGAACACCGGGGAGCTGTTTTTT
CASSLEGPNTGELFF
>TRBV29-1|many|16|TRBD1|TRBJ2-7
TGCAGCGCCTCCAGCCGAAGGGCAGGGGGCCCCTACGAGCAGTACTTC
CSASSRRAGGPYEQYF
>TRBV4-1|many|16|TRBD2|TRBJ2-7
TGCGCCAGCAGCCGTGGACTAGCGGGAGGACAGTACGAGCAGTACTTC
CASSRGLAGGQYEQYF
>TRBV5-1|-|14|-|TRBJ2-5
TGCGCCAGCAGCTCGGACACAAACCAAGAGACCCAGTACTTC
CASSSDTNQETQYF
>TRBV12-3/TRBV12-4|many|12|-|TRBJ1-5
TGTGCCAGCAGTCTGCCCGATCAGCCCCAGCATTTT
CASSLPDQPQHF
>TRBV6-2/TRBV6-3|few|15|-|TRBJ1-6
TGTGCCAGCAGGGCCGCGAGTGGAAGTAATTCACCCCTCCACTTT
CASRAASGSNSPLHF
>TRBV5-4|-|16|-|TRBJ1-2
TGTGCCAGCAGCTTGGGACTGATAACATCGGACTATGGCTACACCTTC
CASSLGLITSDYGYTF
>TRBV20-1|many|10|-|TRBJ1-5
TGCAGTGCTAGCGGACAGCCCCAGCATTTT
CSASGQPQHF
>TRBV20-1|few|12|TRBD2|TRBJ2-3
TGCAGCCTAGCGGGGATCACAGATACGCAGTATTTT
CSLAGITDTQYF
>TRBV24-1|many|13|TRBD1|TRBJ1-1
TGTGCCACCAGTGGGACAGGACGGGGAGAAGCTTTCTTT
CATSGTGRGEAFF
>TRBV7-2|many|13|-|TRBJ1-5
TGTGCCAGCAGCTTAAACAGAGATCAGCCCCAGCATTTT
CASSLNRDQPQHF
>TRBV25-1|many|16|TRBD2|TRBJ2-7
TGTGCCAGCAGTGAATCCTCTAGCGGGCTCACCTACGAGCAGTACTTC
CASSESSSGLTYEQYF
>TRBV7-3|many|13|-|TRBJ2-3
TGTGCCAGCAGCCCGTGGGGGCCAGATACGCAGTATTTT
CASSPWGPDTQYF
>TRBV6-5|many|14|-|TRBJ1-6
TGTGCCAGCAGTTACAGAGGTCTGGGGTCACCCCTCCACTTT
CASSYRGLGSPLHF
>TRBV4-1|many|16|-|TRBJ1-1
TGCGCCAGCAGCCACCCCGGGATTAGAGGGAACACTGAAGCTTTCTTT
CASSHPGIRGNTEAFF
>TRBV20-1|many|9|-|TRBJ1-2
TGCAGGCCAGGGGATGGCTACACCTTC
CRPGDGYTF
>TRBV4-3|many|17|TRBD2|TRBJ2-3
TGCGCCAGCAGCCATTTGTCTAGCGGGAGGACCCTATATACGCAGTATTTT
CASSHLSSGRTLYTQYF
>TRBV7-2|few|16|-|TRBJ1-2
TGTGCCAGCAGCTTACGCGCCAGGGCATTTTCAAACGGCTACACCTTC
CASSLRARAFSNGYTF
>TRBV4-2|-|17|-|TRBJ2-2
TGTGCCAGCAGCCCACACCCCTCAAATTCGAACACCGGGGAGCTGTTTTTT
CASSPHPSNSNTGELFF
>TRBV20-1|many|15|-|TRBJ2-3
TGCAGTGCTAGAGACCCGGGACGGAGCACAGATACGCAGTATTTT
CSARDPGRSTDTQYF
>TRBV7-6|many|15|-|TRBJ2-2
TGTGCCAGCAGCTTAGCGCTGGGGTTTGCCGGGGAGCTGTTTTTT
CASSLALGFAGELFF
>TRBV24-1|many|12|-|TRBJ2-5
TGTGCCACCCGACAGGACGAAGAGACCCAGTACTTC
CATRQDEETQYF